This T cell receptor (beta chain) came from a study of cytomegalovirus exposure and HLA in healthy donors. Whole-study context: Prior work identified around 100 million unique TCR beta sequences in around 170 million T cells.

Researchers ran the PCR with 60 Vbeta and 13 Jbeta primers. Profiling relied on immunoSEQ multiplex PCR, and the TCRdb table lists in-frame clones only, not all of them. The data contain around 97,000 clones, roughly 70% of them singletons. The CDR3 totals 15 residues. Trimming shortened V by 4 bases and J by 2 bases, and 16 bases separated the two germline ends. Per germline, CDR1 SGHRS and CDR2 YFSETQ. The specimen was PBMCs. This sequence originates from a woman aged 45-59 years in good health and CMV-seronegative. The chain employs TRBV5-1 and TRBJ2-7, with D possibly matching TRBD2 (7 bases). This CDR3 reads CASSAAGARTYEQYF. CDR3 nucleotides: TGCGCCAGCAGCGCGGCGGGGGCGCGGACCTACGAGCAGTACTTC.